What follows describes a single T cell receptor (beta chain). Its antigen is currently unknown. Germline and junction disagree at one end, which may indicate a read error. These data are taken from a study of PD-1 blockade in classical Hodgkin lymphoma. The overall study: The nivolumab dose that patients received was 3 mg/kg, given intravenously every 2 weeks.

Study-wide findings and caveats: By C4D1, diversity of CD4+ TCRs had risen significantly, whereas that of CD8+ TCRs had not.

Every single patient, without exception, relapsed after autologous stem cell transplantation, and brentuximab vedotin exposure varied. TCRdb's copy holds only in-frame clones and misses some; the assay was immunoSEQ multiplex PCR. This table holds under 20,000 clones, more than 75% found once. Germline V lookup: CDR1 SGHTA, CDR2 FQGNSA. The CDR3 consists of 12 residues. This clonotype was obtained from a human donor with classical Hodgkin lymphoma. The sample consisted of peripheral blood mononuclear cells (PBMCs), taken before the second cycle of nivolumab. The J gene is TRBJ2-7, the V gene TRBV7-2; no definite D call. The CDR3 protein is CAGSLERYEQYF. The DNA of the CDR3 is TGTGCCGGCAGCTTAGAACGCTACGAGCAGTACTTC. Full variable domain (remainder filled in from reference TRBV7-2 and TRBJ2-7): GAGVSQSPSNKVTEKGKDVELRCDPISGHTALYWYRQSLGQGLEFLIYFQGNSAPDKSGLPSDRFSAERTGGSVSTLTIQRTQQEDSAVYLCAGSLERYEQYFGPGTRLTVT.